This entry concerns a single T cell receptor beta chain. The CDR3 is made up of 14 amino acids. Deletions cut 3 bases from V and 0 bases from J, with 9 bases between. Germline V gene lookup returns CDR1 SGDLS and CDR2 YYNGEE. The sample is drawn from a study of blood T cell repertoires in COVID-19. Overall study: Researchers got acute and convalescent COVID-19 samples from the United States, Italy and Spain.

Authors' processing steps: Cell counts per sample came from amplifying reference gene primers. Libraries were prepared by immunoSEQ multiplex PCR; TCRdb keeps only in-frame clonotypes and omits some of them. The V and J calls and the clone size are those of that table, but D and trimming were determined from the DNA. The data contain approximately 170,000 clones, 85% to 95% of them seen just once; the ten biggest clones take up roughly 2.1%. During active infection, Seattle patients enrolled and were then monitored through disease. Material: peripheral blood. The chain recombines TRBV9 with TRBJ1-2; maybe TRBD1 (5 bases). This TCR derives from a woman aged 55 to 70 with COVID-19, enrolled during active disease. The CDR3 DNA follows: TGTGCCAGCAGCGCCCAGACAGCTAACTATGGCTACACCTTC. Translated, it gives CASSAQTANYGYTF.